One sample yielded the 25 T cell receptor beta chains listed below, sequenced in a study of CD8+ T cells in alopecia areata. RNA extraction was followed by reverse transcription into cDNA, which acted as the sequencing template. Sequenced by immunoSEQ multiplex PCR; TCRdb stores in-frame clones only, minus some. The table lists around 150,000 clones, around 54% of them singletons, with around 5% in the top ten. Sequencing used CD4+ T cells sorted from blood. Receptors originate from a human donor in good health.

This sequence joins TRBV30 and TRBJ1-3, with unresolved D. This CDR3 has 11 amino acids. Between the trimmed V and J ends, which lost 4 bases and 3 bases, there was a span of 4 bases. The germline V gene has CDR1 GTSNPN and CDR2 SVGIG (reference sequence). The CDR3 DNA follows: TGTGCCTGGACCGGTGGAAACACCATATATTTT. It codes for CAWTGGNTIYF.

This chain links TRBV29-1 with TRBJ1-2, with 7 bases aligning to TRBD1. V gave up 4 bases and J gave up 4 bases; unmatched junction bases: 3. Germline V gene data show CDR1 as SQVTM and CDR2 as ANQGSEA. The CDR3 is 12 residues long. The CDR3 region is CSVGGGLYGYTF. The CDR3 DNA sequence: TGCAGCGTTGGAGGGGGCCTCTATGGCTACACCTTC.

This clone appeared a few times. The V call is TRBV28, the J call TRBJ2-1, with 12 bases that match TRBD2. The CDR3 is 16 amino acids. Trimming took 4 bases from V and 8 from J; bases not matched to a gene: 9. Germline CDR1 and CDR2: MDHEN and SYDVKM. Here the CDR3 DNA reads TGTGCCAGCAGTTCCCCGACTAGCGGGAGTAGCTATGAGCAGTTCTTC. It codes for CASSSPTSGSSYEQFF.

The rearrangement uses TRBV29-1 and TRBJ2-1, with no clear D. The CDR3 loop spans 12 amino acids. Germline V gene lookup returns CDR1 SQVTM and CDR2 ANQGSEA. Trimming took 6 bases from V and 6 from J, leaving 12 bases between them. Here the CDR3 DNA reads TGCAGCGTAGGCCGGGTATTCAATGAGCAGTTCTTC. This translates into CSVGRVFNEQFF.

V gene TRBV7-9 combines with J gene TRBJ2-7; D is possibly TRBD2 (7 bases). This CDR3 has 13 residues. V lost 8 bases and J 7 bases, leaving 18 bases between the germline ends. From germline, CDR1 is SEHNR and CDR2 FQNEAQ (reference sequence). CDR3 DNA: TGTGCCAGCCAGGGAGGGGGAATTCGGGAGCAGTACTTC. Its protein is CASQGGGIREQYF. Using reference TRBV7-9 and TRBJ2-7 for the parts outside the CDR3, the full variable domain is DTGVSQNPRHKITKRGQNVTFRCDPISEHNRLYWYRQTLGQGPEFLTYFQNEAQLEKSRLLSDRFSAERPKGSFSTLEIQRTEQGDSAMYLCASQGGGIREQYFGPGTRLTVT.

This sequence joins TRBV9 and TRBJ2-1; TRBD2 matches 7 bases. This CDR3 is built from 17 residues. V shed 0 bases, J shed 0 bases, and the junction held 6 bases outside the gene matches. Germline V gene lookup returns CDR1 SGDLS and CDR2 YYNGEE. CDR3 sequence (DNA): TGTGCCAGCAGCGTAGGACTAGCCCGGAGCTCCTACAATGAGCAGTTCTTC. Translated, it gives CASSVGLARSSYNEQFF.

V gene TRBV7-2 combines with J gene TRBJ2-1; D perhaps matches TRBD2 (5 bases). Germline V gives CDR1 SGHTA, CDR2 FQGNSA. There are 14 residues in the CDR3. Trimming took off 5 bases at V and 4 bases at J, with 12 bases between the two ends. The CDR3 DNA reads as TGTGCCAGCAGCATAGGACTGAGATACAATGAGCAGTTCTTC. The encoded protein is CASSIGLRYNEQFF.

This clone was counted only a few times. The V and J genes are TRBV7-2 and TRBJ2-5; tentative D call: TRBD1 (6 bases). Germline CDR1 and CDR2: SGHTA and FQGNSA. The CDR3 spans 13 residues. V was clipped by 5 bases and J by 7 bases, with 14 bases between them. The DNA of the CDR3 is TGTGCCAGCAGCCCTGACAGGTTGTGGACCCAGTACTTC. It is translated as CASSPDRLWTQYF.

This chain links TRBV5-1 with TRBJ2-4, with 8 bases matching TRBD1. The ends lost 3 bases at V and 8 bases at J; junction bases unmatched: 7. Germline V gene lookup returns CDR1 SGHRS and CDR2 YFSETQ. The length of the CDR3 is 14 residues. This chain's CDR3 is CASSSLPDRDIQYF. The CDR3 DNA sequence: TGCGCCAGCAGCTCATTACCGGACAGGGACATTCAGTACTTC.

The chain combines TRBV29-1 with TRBJ2-1; tentatively, D is TRBD1 (6 bases). The CDR3 totals 13 residues. The germline CDR1 and CDR2 sequences are SQVTM and ANQGSEA. V shed 4 bases and J shed 7 bases, with 14 bases lying between them. This CDR3 reads CSVARVGQNEQFF. Here the CDR3 DNA reads TGCAGCGTTGCAAGGGTCGGACAGAATGAGCAGTTCTTC.

The V and J genes are TRBV2 and TRBJ1-5, with D hard to call. Germline-derived CDR1 and CDR2 are SNHLY and FYNNEI. Trimming removed 7 bases from V and 4 bases from J, with 8 bases in between. CDR3 length equals 12 residues. CDR3 sequence (DNA): TGTGCCAGCAAGGGCGGTAATCAGCCCCAGCATTTT. As protein: CASKGGNQPQHF.

The chain carries TRBV7-8 and TRBJ2-3; 7 bases match TRBD2. Germline trimming cut 2 bases from V and 7 bases from J; bases unmatched to any gene: 6. The CDR3 totals 14 residues. Germline assignment: CDR1 SGHVS and CDR2 FQNEAQ. The CDR3 region is CASSLPGLGNTQYF. The CDR3 nucleotides read TGTGCCAGCAGCTTACCCGGACTAGGCAATACGCAGTATTTT.

The gene calls are TRBV7-9 and TRBJ2-3, with unresolved D. The V gene lost 8 bases and the J gene lost 0 bases, with 3 bases spanning the gap. This CDR3 is 11 amino acids long. CDR1 and CDR2 (germline): SEHNR, FQNEAQ (reference sequence). This CDR3 is CASGSTDTQYF. DNA for the CDR3: TGTGCCAGCGGGAGCACAGATACGCAGTATTTT.

The rearrangement joins TRBV6-5 to TRBJ2-5; unclear D gene. Germline values: CDR1 MNHEY, CDR2 SVGAGI. This CDR3 has 13 residues. V lost 5 bases to trimming and J lost 5 bases, with 12 bases between them. CDR3 in amino acids: CASSNRLGETQYF. In nucleotides, the CDR3 is TGTGCCAGCAGTAACCGACTTGGGGAGACCCAGTACTTC.

This clone was found a few times. The CDR3 nucleotides read TGCAGCGCCCGGGACAGGGACAACGAGCAGTACTTC. This translates into CSARDRDNEQYF. The chain uses TRBV29-1 and TRBJ2-7; 9 positions agree with TRBD1. The length of the CDR3 is 12 residues. Germline V gene sequence: CDR1 SQVTM, CDR2 ANQGSEA. Trimming at V came to 7 bases and at J to 5 bases, leaving 6 bases not matched to a gene.

This clone was counted between two and nine times. This chain links TRBV28 with TRBJ2-7, with 10 nucleotides matching TRBD2. The CDR3 is 16 amino acids. The germline gives CDR1 MDHEN, CDR2 SYDVKM. Trimming took 5 bases from V and 7 from J; bases not matched to a gene: 14. The CDR3 loop reads CASSPLRLAGVSEQYF. The CDR3 coding sequence is TGTGCCAGCAGTCCCCTGAGGCTAGCGGGAGTCTCGGAGCAGTACTTC.

This clone was counted between two and nine times. This chain connects TRBV28 to TRBJ1-2, with D unresolved. V lost 5 bases and J lost 5, with 12 bases in between. CDR1 is MDHEN and CDR2 is SYDVKM in the germline V gene. The CDR3 is made up of 13 amino acids. In DNA, the CDR3 is TGTGCCAGCAGTACGGGTCATCGGTATGGCTACACCTTC. It is translated as CASSTGHRYGYTF.

This clone was counted only a few times. Its ends do not fully match the called genes, so a read error is possible. The chain uses TRBV7-2 and TRBJ2-1; D may be TRBD2 (5 bases). The CDR3 has 15 residues. The germline V gene has CDR1 SGHTA and CDR2 FQGNSA. The CDR3 is CASSPWRSSDNEQFF. Written as DNA, the CDR3 is TGTGCCAGCAGCCCCTGGAGGAGCTCCGACAATGAGCAGTTCTTC.

This clone was seen many times. The chain recombines TRBV20-1 with TRBJ2-7; D gene ambiguous. V gave up 6 bases and J gave up 6 bases, with 12 bases separating them. The CDR3 sequence is 11 residues long. Germline values: CDR1 DFQATT, CDR2 SNEGSKA (reference sequence). The chain's CDR3 is CSAHSSGEQYF. CDR3 in DNA: TGCAGTGCCCACAGCTCAGGCGAGCAGTACTTC.

There are a few counts of this clone. This chain joins TRBV9 and TRBJ2-3; D ambiguous. From germline, CDR1 is SGDLS and CDR2 YYNGEE. V was clipped by 0 bases and J by 2 bases, with 13 bases between them. CDR3 length equals 16 residues. The CDR3 is CASSVGLLRLTDTQYF. As DNA, the CDR3 is TGTGCCAGCAGCGTAGGGTTGTTAAGACTCACAGATACGCAGTATTTT. Combining the CDR3 with reference TRBV9 and TRBJ2-3 gives the whole variable domain DSGVTQTPKHLITATGQRVTLRCSPRSGDLSVYWYQQSLDQGLQFLIQYYNGEERAKGNILERFSAQQFPDLHSELNLSSLELGDSALYFCASSVGLLRLTDTQYFGPGTRLTVL.

The chain employs TRBV5-4 and TRBJ2-5; 15 bases match TRBD2. This CDR3 is built from 16 residues. After removal of 4 bases from V and 4 bases from J, the junction contained 5 bases not matched to a gene. Germline-derived CDR1 and CDR2 are SGHNT and YYREEE (reference sequence). The CDR3: CASSLGLAGGAETQYF. The CDR3, as DNA: TGTGCCAGCAGCCTGGGACTAGCGGGAGGTGCAGAGACCCAGTACTTC.

The rearrangement uses TRBV2 and TRBJ2-5, with a tentative D call TRBD1 (5 bases). Germline CDR1 and CDR2: SNHLY and FYNNEI. The CDR3 sequence is 11 residues long. V was pared by 6 bases and J by 5 bases, with 7 bases between. CDR3 residues: CASRTAETQYF. The CDR3 region has the DNA TGTGCCAGCAGGACAGCGGAGACCCAGTACTTC.

The V and J genes are TRBV6-5 and TRBJ1-2; 9 bases fit TRBD1. The CDR3 has 12 residues. CDR1 and CDR2 from the germline V gene are MNHEY and SVGAGI. Losses at the gene ends were 6 bases for V and 7 bases for J; bases not matched to a gene: 3. The CDR3 loop reads CASSRTGVGYTF. The CDR3 nucleotides read TGTGCCAGCAGCCGGACAGGGGTTGGCTACACCTTC.

This clone was picked up a small number of times. This chain links TRBV6-6 with TRBJ2-1; D not certain. CDR3 length: 12 amino acids. V lost 7 bases and J 9 bases, leaving 13 bases between the germline ends. Germline CDR1 and CDR2: MNHNY and SVGAGI (reference sequence). DNA for the CDR3: TGTGCCAGCACCCGGCTTGGCAGTGAGCAGTTCTTC. This codes for CASTRLGSEQFF.

The genes are TRBV29-1 and TRBJ2-3, with D hard to call. This CDR3 contains 12 residues. V was trimmed by 8 bases and J by 1 base, leaving 10 bases between them. Germline lookup yields CDR1 SQVTM and CDR2 ANQGSEA. The chain's CDR3 is CSSGWGTDTQYF. The DNA for the CDR3 is TGCAGCTCAGGTTGGGGCACAGATACGCAGTATTTT.